This T cell receptor beta chain was observed in a study of blood T cells in healthy people across ages (dated by TCRdb to about 2015). Background for the entire study: In model experiments, template switching captured about one uniquely barcoded TCR beta cDNA molecule for every two T cells. Donors were grouped into four age groups: young (average 16 years), middle-aged (39), aged (roughly 67) and long-lived (just over 80). To avoid experimental bias, donors of different ages were spread randomly across the sequencing lanes. To track age-related changes in TCR beta repertoire diversity, the study relied on deep sequencing normalized with unique cDNA molecular identifiers. For two donors (one aged 18 to 29 and one aged 80 or older), the study analyzed two additional independent replicas of 1 million unique cDNA reads from the same blood draw. Results the study describes overall, beyond this receptor: Estimates of total diversity based on one million sequenced T cells were considered lower bounds and underestimates. The long-lived group showed more naive CD4+ T cells, fewer expanded clones and increased TCR diversity than the aged group, suggesting age selection. Since profiling was done on bulk unsorted PBMCs, naive and antigen-experienced compartments could not be conclusively compared. Observed TCR beta diversity correlated strongly with the percentage of naive T cells measured by flow cytometry. Observed TCR beta diversity per million T cells fell roughly linearly with age, and a significant reduction was already apparent by age around 40. Donor CMV infection status was unknown, potentially confounding age-related changes in expanded clonotypes.

Libraries were built with 5' RACE. A second PCR of roughly 7 to 11 cycles was performed with a sample-barcoded 5' primer and a J-beta primer mix. A template-switch 5' adaptor carrying 12 random nucleotides introduced a unique molecular identifier onto each TCR beta cDNA molecule. Each sample yielded at least 2.5 million CDR3-containing paired-end reads. First-strand cDNA was synthesized from all RNA with the Mint cDNA synthesis kit, primed by a TRBC-specific oligonucleotide. All cDNA was treated with uracil-DNA glycosylase and then went through a first 18-cycle PCR with the universal primers M1SS and BC2_uni_R. On the authors' methods: Normalization of each sample was performed by random selection of 1 million high-quality reads, each carrying a distinct molecular identifier. Reads with shared molecular identifiers were discarded instead of being binned into consensus sequences. MiTCR, set to a Q25 quality threshold and the strictest error-elimination algorithm, was used for CDR3 identification, clonotype clustering and error correction. A nonparametric unseen species model with Euler transformation was used to estimate lower-bound total TCR beta diversity. TCRdb itself trimmed the public reads at Q25 with fastp, ran MiXCR and retained productive beta chains. Rows with a matching CDR3 protein are joined into one entry that keeps the most common DNA and genes. TCRdb's processing, not the authors', yielded these V and J calls. A total of around 1,800,000 distinct CDR3 sequences appear in this sample, about two fifths of them only once. Jointly, the top ten make up roughly 23% of the sample.

V and J are truncated by 1 base and 8 bases respectively, leaving an intervening sequence of 14 bases. Its CDR3 holds 14 amino acids, cysteine through phenylalanine. CDR3 DNA is the only sequence kept; it has 42 bases, read in frame from the first base. Note on this clonotype: What antigen it recognizes has not been identified. Base qualities are not at hand, and no much larger clone is one base apart.

Donors were under 40 systemically healthy Caucasian individuals from Russia aged roughly 6 to 100 years. About 9.8 milliliters of peripheral blood were drawn from each donor into EDTA-treated Vacutainer tubes. Ficoll-Paque density-gradient centrifugation was used to isolate PBMCs, with at least 6.5 million per sample. Trizol reagent was used to extract total RNA from PBMCs, with at least 6 micrograms per sample. Naive CD45RAhigh/CD27high T cell percentages were measured by flow cytometry on a PBMC aliquot from every donor. The clonotype originates from a human donor in good health. The V gene is TRBV12-3 or TRBV12-4 and the J gene is TRBJ1-2; 5 matching bases give a weak D call of TRBD1. The sequenced sample was blood. The nucleotide sequence is given as TGTGCCAGCAGTTTAGAGCCGGGAACAGGCGGCTACACCTTC. Its translation reads: CASSLEPGTGGYTF.